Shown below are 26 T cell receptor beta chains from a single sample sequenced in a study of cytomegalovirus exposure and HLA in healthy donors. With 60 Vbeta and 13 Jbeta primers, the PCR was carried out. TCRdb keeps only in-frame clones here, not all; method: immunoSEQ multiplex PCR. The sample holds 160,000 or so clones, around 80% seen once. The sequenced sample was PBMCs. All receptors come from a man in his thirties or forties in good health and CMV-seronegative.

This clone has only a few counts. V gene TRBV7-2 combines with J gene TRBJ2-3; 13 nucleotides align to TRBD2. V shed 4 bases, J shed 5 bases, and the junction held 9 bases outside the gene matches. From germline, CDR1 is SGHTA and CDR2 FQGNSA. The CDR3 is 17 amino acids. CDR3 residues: CASSSYPGTSGEDTQYF. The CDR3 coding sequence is TGTGCCAGCAGCTCTTACCCCGGGACTAGCGGGGAAGATACGCAGTATTTT.

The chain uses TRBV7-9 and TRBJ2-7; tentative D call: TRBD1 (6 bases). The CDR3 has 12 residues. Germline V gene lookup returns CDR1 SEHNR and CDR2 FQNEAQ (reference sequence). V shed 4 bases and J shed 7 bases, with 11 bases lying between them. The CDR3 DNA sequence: TGTGCCAGCAGCTCAACAGGGAGTGAGCAGTACTTC. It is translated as CASSSTGSEQYF.

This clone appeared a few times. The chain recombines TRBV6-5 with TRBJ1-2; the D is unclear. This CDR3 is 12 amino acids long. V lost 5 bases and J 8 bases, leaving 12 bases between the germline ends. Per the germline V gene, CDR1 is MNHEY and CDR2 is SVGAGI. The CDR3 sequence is CASSEDRRGYTF. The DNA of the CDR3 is TGTGCCAGCAGTGAAGACCGGCGGGGCTACACCTTC.

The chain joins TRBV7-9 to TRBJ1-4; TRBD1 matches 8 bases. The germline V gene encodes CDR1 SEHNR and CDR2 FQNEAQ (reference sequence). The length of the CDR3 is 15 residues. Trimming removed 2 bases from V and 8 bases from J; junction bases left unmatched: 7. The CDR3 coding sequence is TGTGCCAGCAGCTTACCCAGGGGGCGCGGCGAAAAACTGTTTTTT. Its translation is CASSLPRGRGEKLFF.

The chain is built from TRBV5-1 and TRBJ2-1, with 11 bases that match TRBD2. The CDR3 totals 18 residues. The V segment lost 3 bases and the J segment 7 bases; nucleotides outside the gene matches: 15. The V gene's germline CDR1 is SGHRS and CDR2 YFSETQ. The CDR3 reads CASSSFLAGGRTTNEQFF. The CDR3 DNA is TGCGCCAGCAGCTCTTTCCTAGCGGGAGGTCGAACAACGAATGAGCAGTTCTTC. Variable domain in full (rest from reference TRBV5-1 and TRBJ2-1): KAGVTQTPRYLIKTRGQQVTLSCSPISGHRSVSWYQQTPGQGLQFLFEYFSETQRNKGNFPGRFSGRQFSNSRSEMNVSTLELGDSALYLCASSSFLAGGRTTNEQFFGPGTRLTVL.

CDR3 DNA: TGTGCCAGCAGCCTCAGTACCGGGGAGCTGTTTTTT. Amino acid sequence: CASSLSTGELFF. This chain joins TRBV6-1 and TRBJ2-2; no reliable D call. In germline, CDR1 is MNHNS, CDR2 SASEGT. Trimming pared 6 bases from V and 5 bases from J, leaving 7 bases between. The CDR3 is 12 amino acids.

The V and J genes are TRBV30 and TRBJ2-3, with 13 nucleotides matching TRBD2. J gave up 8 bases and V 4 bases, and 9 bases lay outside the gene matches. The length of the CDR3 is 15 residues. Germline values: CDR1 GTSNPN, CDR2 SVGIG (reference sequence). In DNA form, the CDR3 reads TGTGCCTGGATCCCGGGACTAGCGGGGCAAGGTACGCAGTATTTT. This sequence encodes CAWIPGLAGQGTQYF. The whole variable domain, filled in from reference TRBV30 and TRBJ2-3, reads SQTIHQWPATLVQPVGSPLSLECTVEGTSNPNLYWYRQAAGRGLQLLFYSVGIGQISSEVPQNLSASRPQDRQFILSSKKLLLSDSGFYLCAWIPGLAGQGTQYFGPGTRLTVL.

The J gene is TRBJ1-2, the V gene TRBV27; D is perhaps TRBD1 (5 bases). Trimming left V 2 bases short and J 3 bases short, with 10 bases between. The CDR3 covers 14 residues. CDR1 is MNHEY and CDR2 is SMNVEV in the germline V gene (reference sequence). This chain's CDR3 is CASSLGPTDYGYTF. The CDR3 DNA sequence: TGTGCCAGCAGTTTAGGACCGACAGACTATGGCTACACCTTC.

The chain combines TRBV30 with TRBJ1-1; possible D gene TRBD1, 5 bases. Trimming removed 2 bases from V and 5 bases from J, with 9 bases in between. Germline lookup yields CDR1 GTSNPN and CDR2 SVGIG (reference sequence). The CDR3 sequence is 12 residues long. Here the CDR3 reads CAWSQGWTEAFF. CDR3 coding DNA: TGTGCCTGGAGTCAGGGATGGACTGAAGCTTTCTTT.

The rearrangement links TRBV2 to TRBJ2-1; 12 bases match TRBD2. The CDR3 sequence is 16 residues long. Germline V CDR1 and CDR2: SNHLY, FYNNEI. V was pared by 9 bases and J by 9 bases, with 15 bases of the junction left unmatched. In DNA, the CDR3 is TGTGCCAGTCCTCTAACCCCTAGCGGGGGGGATATTGAGCAGTTCTTC. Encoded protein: CASPLTPSGGDIEQFF.

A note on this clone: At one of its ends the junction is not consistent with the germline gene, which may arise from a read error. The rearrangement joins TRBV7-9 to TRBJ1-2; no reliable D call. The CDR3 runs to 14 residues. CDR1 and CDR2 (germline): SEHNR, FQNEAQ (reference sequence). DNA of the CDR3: TGTTCCAGCAGCTTAGCCCGCTCGGACTATGGCTACACCTTC. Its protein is CSSSLARSDYGYTF.

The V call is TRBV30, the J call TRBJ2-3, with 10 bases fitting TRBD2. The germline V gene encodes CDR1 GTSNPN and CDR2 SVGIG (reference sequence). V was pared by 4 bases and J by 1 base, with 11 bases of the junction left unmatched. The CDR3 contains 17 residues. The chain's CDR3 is CAWTSGGPGLGTDTQYF. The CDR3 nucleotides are TGTGCCTGGACTAGCGGGGGACCGGGGCTGGGCACAGATACGCAGTATTTT. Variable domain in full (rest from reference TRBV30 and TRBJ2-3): SQTIHQWPATLVQPVGSPLSLECTVEGTSNPNLYWYRQAAGRGLQLLFYSVGIGQISSEVPQNLSASRPQDRQFILSSKKLLLSDSGFYLCAWTSGGPGLGTDTQYFGPGTRLTVL.

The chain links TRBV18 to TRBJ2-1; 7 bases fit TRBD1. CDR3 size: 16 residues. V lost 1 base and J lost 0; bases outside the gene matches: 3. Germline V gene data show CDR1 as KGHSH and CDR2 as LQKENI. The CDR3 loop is CASSPLTGSSYNEQFF. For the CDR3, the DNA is TGTGCCAGCTCACCACTGACAGGGAGCTCCTACAATGAGCAGTTCTTC.

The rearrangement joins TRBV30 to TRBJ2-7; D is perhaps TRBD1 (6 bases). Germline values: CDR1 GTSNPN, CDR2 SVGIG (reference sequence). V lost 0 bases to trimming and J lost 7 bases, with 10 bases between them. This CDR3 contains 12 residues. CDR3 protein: CAWSVVGTEQYF. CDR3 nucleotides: TGTGCCTGGAGTGTCGTAGGGACAGAGCAGTACTTC.

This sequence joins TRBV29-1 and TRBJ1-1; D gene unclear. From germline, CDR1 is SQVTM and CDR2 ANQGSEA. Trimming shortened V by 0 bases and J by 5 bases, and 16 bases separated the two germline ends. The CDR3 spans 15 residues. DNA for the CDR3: TGCAGCGTTGAAGATGTAGCGGGTAGGGAGACTGAAGCTTTCTTT. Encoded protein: CSVEDVAGRETEAFF.

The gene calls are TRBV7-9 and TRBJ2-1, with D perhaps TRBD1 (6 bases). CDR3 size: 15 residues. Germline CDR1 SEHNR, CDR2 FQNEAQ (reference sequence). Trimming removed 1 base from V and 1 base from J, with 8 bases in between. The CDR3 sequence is CASSLEGVSYNEQFF. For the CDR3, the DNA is TGTGCCAGCAGCTTAGAGGGGGTATCCTACAATGAGCAGTTCTTC.

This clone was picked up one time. In nucleotides, the CDR3 is TGTGCCAGCAGCCCTTCGGGTCAGGGGGCCTACGAGCAGTACTTC. Its protein product is CASSPSGQGAYEQYF. The gene calls are TRBV7-2 and TRBJ2-7, with 7 bases matching TRBD1. Germline lookup yields CDR1 SGHTA and CDR2 FQGNSA. The V segment lost 5 bases and the J segment 2 bases; nucleotides outside the gene matches: 9. The CDR3 is made up of 15 amino acids.

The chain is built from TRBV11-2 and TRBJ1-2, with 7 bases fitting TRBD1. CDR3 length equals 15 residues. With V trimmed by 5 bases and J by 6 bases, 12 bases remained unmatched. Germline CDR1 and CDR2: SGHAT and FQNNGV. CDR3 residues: CASSPSAGTENGYTF. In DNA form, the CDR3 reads TGTGCCAGCAGCCCCTCTGCCGGGACAGAGAATGGCTACACCTTC.

The CDR3 loop reads CASSIPGNEKLFF. The CDR3 nucleotides are TGTGCCAGTAGTATCCCGGGAAATGAAAAACTGTTTTTT. This chain joins TRBV19 and TRBJ1-4; D remains ambiguous. V lost 3 bases and J 5 bases, leaving 7 bases between the germline ends. The CDR3 length is 13 residues. Germline V lookup: CDR1 LNHDA, CDR2 SQIVND (reference sequence).

The CDR3 DNA follows: TGTGCCAGCAGTTTTCTGACTAGCGGGAGCAAGGTTCAAGATGAGCAGTTCTTC. Translation gives CASSFLTSGSKVQDEQFF. The chain recombines TRBV28 with TRBJ2-1; the match to TRBD2 covers 12 bases. This CDR3 has 18 amino acids. The germline V gene encodes CDR1 MDHEN and CDR2 SYDVKM. Trimming removed 3 bases from V and 8 bases from J; junction bases left unmatched: 14.

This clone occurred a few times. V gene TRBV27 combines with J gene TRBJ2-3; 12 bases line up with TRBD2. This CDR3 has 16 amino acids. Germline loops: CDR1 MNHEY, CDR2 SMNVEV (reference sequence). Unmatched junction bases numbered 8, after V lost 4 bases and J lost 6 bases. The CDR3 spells CASSSLTSGRRDTQYF. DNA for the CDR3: TGTGCCAGCAGTTCCCTTACTAGCGGGAGGAGGGATACGCAGTATTTT.

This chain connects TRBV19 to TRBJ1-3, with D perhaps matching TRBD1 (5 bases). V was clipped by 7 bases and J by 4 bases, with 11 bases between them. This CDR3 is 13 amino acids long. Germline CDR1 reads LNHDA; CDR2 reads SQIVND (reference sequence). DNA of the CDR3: TGTGCCAGTACCAGACAGCCGGGAAACACCATATATTTT. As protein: CASTRQPGNTIYF.

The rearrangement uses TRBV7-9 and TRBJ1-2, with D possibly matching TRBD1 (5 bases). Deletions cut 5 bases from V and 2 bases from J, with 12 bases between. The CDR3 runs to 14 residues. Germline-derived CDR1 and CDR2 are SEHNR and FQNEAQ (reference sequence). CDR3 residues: CASSRRGINYGYTF. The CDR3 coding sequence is TGTGCCAGCAGCCGGAGGGGAATAAACTATGGCTACACCTTC.

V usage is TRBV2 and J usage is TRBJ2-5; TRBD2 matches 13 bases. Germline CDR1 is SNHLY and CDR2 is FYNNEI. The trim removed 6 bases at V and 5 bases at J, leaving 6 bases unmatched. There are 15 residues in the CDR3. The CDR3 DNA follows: TGTGCCAGCAGCGTACTAGCGGGAGGGCAGGAGACCCAGTACTTC. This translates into CASSVLAGGQETQYF. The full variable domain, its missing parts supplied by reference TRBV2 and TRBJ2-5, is EPEVTQTPSHQVTQMGQEVILRCVPISNHLYFYWYRQILGQKVEFLVSFYNNEISEKSEIFDDQFSVERPDGSNFTLKIRSTKLEDSAMYFCASSVLAGGQETQYFGPGTRLLVL.

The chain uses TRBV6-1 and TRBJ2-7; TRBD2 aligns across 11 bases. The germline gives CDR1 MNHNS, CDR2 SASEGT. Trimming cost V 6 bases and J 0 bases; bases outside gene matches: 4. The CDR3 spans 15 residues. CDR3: CASRTTSGSSYEQYF. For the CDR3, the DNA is TGTGCCAGCAGGACAACTAGCGGGAGCTCCTACGAGCAGTACTTC.

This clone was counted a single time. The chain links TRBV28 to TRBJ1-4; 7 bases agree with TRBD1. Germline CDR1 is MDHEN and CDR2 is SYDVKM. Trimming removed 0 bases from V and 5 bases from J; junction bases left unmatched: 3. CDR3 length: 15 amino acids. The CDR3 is CASSLWVRGNEKLFF. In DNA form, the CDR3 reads TGTGCCAGCAGTTTATGGGTCAGGGGGAATGAAAAACTGTTTTTT.